The clone carrying this TCR beta chain was recorded many times. Read coverage stops 3 residues before the CDR3 terminus; the germline J gene supplies the remainder. The sample originates from a study of T cell clonality in common variable immunodeficiency. V was clipped by 3 bases and J by 7 bases, with 15 bases between them. This CDR3 spans 14 amino acids. Germline V gene lookup returns CDR1 KGHSH and CDR2 LQKENI. The table came from immunoSEQ multiplex PCR; TCRdb's copy has only in-frame clones and leaves some out. Altogether tens of thousands of clones were found in the sample, and no singletons occur.

Sequencing was performed on peripheral blood mononuclear cells. The chain links TRBV18 to TRBJ1-2; D is possibly TRBD1 (5 bases). The sequence came from a person aged 18-69 years in good health. The CDR3 reads CASSPEGQGSGYTF. The CDR3 bases that were read are TGTGCCAGCTCACCCGAGGGGCAGGGAAGTGGC.